This T cell receptor (beta chain) was found in a study of tumor-infiltrating lymphocytes in localized non-small cell lung cancer (dated by TCRdb to the early 2020s). For context, the study as a whole: Several histologies were represented in the cohort, which also included both smokers and never-smokers as well as patients whose samples were collected after neoadjuvant chemotherapy. A total of roughly 50 patients were included in the paired tumor versus uninvolved lung comparison of immunoSEQ T-cell fraction. TCR sequencing was one of several integrated assays, alongside flow cytometry, multiplex immunofluorescence, RNA-seq, exome sequencing and proteomics, applied to the same patients. The overall ICON cohort comprised 150 or so surgical patients with localized non-small cell lung cancer whose tumors were resected. Each patient provided resected tumor tissue plus uninvolved lung tissue from the same patient, with the uninvolved lung tissue described as non-adjacent to the tumor. Paper-wide results and their limitations: Because different assays used different pieces of the same tissue, intratumor heterogeneity could not be separated from technical variation. Recurrence-free survival showed no association with tumor T-cell fraction from TCR sequencing (p = 0.61). Consistent with immunofluorescence CD3 counts, TCRbeta sequencing supported greater T cell infiltration in tumors than in uninvolved lung tissue. No difference in TCR-derived T-cell fraction was observed between the flow cytometry-defined immunotypes IM1 (good prognosis) and IM2 (poor prognosis). Assay coverage varied across patients depending on available tissue quantity, so only a subset of the cohort had TCR sequencing.

Enrollment in ICON was initiated in early 2016, and the last patient was enrolled in 2018. In a subcohort of approximately 76 patients, fresh tumor and matched uninvolved tissue were collected for in-depth immune analyses, with TCR sequencing among those analyses. TCR sequencing was performed on DNA isolated from bulk tissue, without cell sorting. As encoded in the germline V gene, CDR1 is KGHSH while CDR2 is LQKENI. V loses 3 bases of germline sequence and J loses 3 bases, and the interval between the two ends is 9 bases. From its cysteine to its phenylalanine, the CDR3 spans 13 amino acids. Only the CDR3 DNA stays, 39 bases, in frame from base 1. TCR sequencing with the immunoSEQ assay provided the T-cell fraction in tumor and uninvolved lung tissue. On the study's bioinformatics: To analyze survival, patients were divided into a high T-cell fraction group (upper tertile) and a low T-cell fraction group (lower two tertiles), and the two groups were compared using a log-rank test. A signed-rank test was used to test differences in T-cell fraction between paired tumor and uninvolved lung samples. Entries here come from immuneACCESS through TCRdb and include only in-frame sequences with V and J called. Some clones fail to appear in such tables; in the studies checked, an unresolved V gene covers under half of the shortfall, and the cause of the remainder is unknown. V, J and clone size were drawn from that table, and D and trimming were deduced from the DNA. The sample has approximately 15,000 clones on record, about 69% of them singletons. The top ten hold over 7.5% of the sample.

A note on this clone: Its cognate antigen has yet to be identified. Base qualities are not provided; no much larger clone lies one nucleotide away.

This sequence uses TRBV18 and TRBJ2-7; TRBD1 might be the D gene, on 5 matching bases. This TCR came from a human donor with non-small cell lung cancer. Sequencing was done on a sample of lung tumor tissue. The DNA reads TGTGCCAGCTCACCTCAGCAGGGCTACGAGCAGTACTTC. This codes for CASSPQQGYEQYF.